These T cell receptor beta chains were read from a single sample in a study of response to subunit inactivated influenza vaccine. Using its own MiXCR run on the RT-PCR reads, TCRdb lists one record per CDR3 protein. The table has over 800,000 distinct CDR3 sequences, 21% seen once. The sample consisted of PBMCs from blood, taken less than 6 days after vaccination. The origin of the receptors is a man aged 45-60 years who received an inactivated influenza vaccine. CDR3s include the opening cysteine and the closing phenylalanine or tryptophan. The D gene is left open where the match is weak. A row's size may be missing; if present it is once, few, many or a size class.

d_gene	v_gene	j_gene	abundance	CDR3nt	CDR3aa
.	TRBV7-2	TRBJ2-7	.	TGTGCCAGCAGCTTAGAATCAGGCGGGAACGAGCAGTACTTC	CASSLESGGNEQYF
.	TRBV20-1	TRBJ2-3	.	TGCAGTGCTAGAGATCTGGTCGGGATAACAGATACGCAGTATTTT	CSARDLVGITDTQYF
.	TRBV3-1	TRBJ2-2	.	TGTGCCAGCAGCTTTTCCTTCACCGGCGAGCTGTTTTTT	CASSFSFTGELFF
TRBD1	TRBV28	TRBJ1-2	many	TGTGCCAGCAGTTTCGCGAGGGACAGGGGATTCAACTATGGCTACACCTTC	CASSFARDRGFNYGYTF
.	TRBV20-1	TRBJ1-5	few	TGCAGTGCTAGAGATAGTGCAGGGGCGAGCAATCAGCCCCAGCATTTT	CSARDSAGASNQPQHF
.	TRBV7-2	TRBJ2-7	.	TGTGCCAGCAGCTCGGCACGGCAGTACGAGCAGTACTTC	CASSSARQYEQYF
.	TRBV6-2/TRBV6-3	TRBJ1-5	.	TGTGCCAGCAGTTACGTTTTCACCGGGCAGCCCCAGCATTTT	CASSYVFTGQPQHF
TRBD1	TRBV7-2	TRBJ1-1	.	TGTGCCAGCAGCTTCGGGGGACAGCCGGCGGAAGCTTTCTTT	CASSFGGQPAEAFF
.	TRBV3-1	TRBJ2-7	many	TGTGCCAGCAGCCAAACGGGCTACGAGCAGTACTTC	CASSQTGYEQYF
TRBD1	TRBV29-1	TRBJ1-1	few	TGCAGCGCAAGCAGGGGGCGGGGGACTGAAGCTTTCTTT	CSASRGRGTEAFF
.	TRBV5-5	TRBJ2-7	few	TGTGCCAGCAGCTTGTTCACAGGGTACCACGAGCAGTACTTC	CASSLFTGYHEQYF
TRBD2	TRBV6-2/TRBV6-3	TRBJ2-2	few	TGTGCCAGCAGTTACACTAGCGGGGGGCCGAACACCGGGGAGCTGTTTTTT	CASSYTSGGPNTGELFF
.	TRBV10-3	TRBJ2-3	.	TGTGCCATCAGGGGGGCGGCCTCCGACACGGATACGCAGTATTTT	CAIRGAASDTDTQYF
.	TRBV20-1	TRBJ1-1	.	TGCAGTGCTAGAGAGGTTGGCACTGAAGCTTTCTTT	CSAREVGTEAFF
.	TRBV29-1	TRBJ1-1	few	TGCAGCGGCGGTCAGGGGCTGAACACTGAAGCTTTCTTT	CSGGQGLNTEAFF
.	TRBV6-1	TRBJ2-3	.	TGTGCCAGCAGTGAAGGGGGCAGGCCAGATACGCAGTATTTT	CASSEGGRPDTQYF
TRBD1	TRBV10-3	TRBJ1-5	.	TGTGCCATCAGACAGGGGGATGCCAATCAGCCCCAGCATTTT	CAIRQGDANQPQHF
TRBD1	TRBV20-1	TRBJ2-7	.	TGCAGTGCTAGGCCCGACAGGGGATTGTACGAGCAGTACTTC	CSARPDRGLYEQYF